This is a list of T cell receptor beta chains from one sample in a study of T cell changes during pregnancy in multiple sclerosis. TCRdb's table, derived via immunoSEQ multiplex PCR, lists solely in-frame clones and lacks some. The data contain 70,000 to 90,000 clones, 91% of them seen just once; the ten biggest clones take up roughly 4%. Sample: PBMCs, taken in the first trimester of pregnancy. The receptors stem from a female donor in good health, serving as a control in a pregnancy study. Some clones in this sample may be carry-over from other donors' samples. Both conserved end residues are part of each CDR3. D genes are given only for firm matches. The listing skips clone size in some rows; elsewhere it reads once, few, many or a size class.

>TRBJ2-7|NA|TRBD1|TRBV28
CASIKGTGSYEQYF
TGTGCCAGCATTAAAGGGACAGGGTCCTACGAGCAGTACTTC
>TRBJ2-3|NA|TRBD2|TRBV11-1
CASSLWTSGTTDTQYF
TGTGCCAGCAGCCTGTGGACTAGCGGGACCACAGATACGCAGTATTTT
>TRBJ2-7|NA|NA|TRBV29-1
CSVAPTDDYEQYF
TGCAGCGTTGCGCCGACAGATGATTACGAGCAGTACTTC
>TRBJ2-3|NA|NA|TRBV4-3
CASSLQLTSTDTQYF
TGCGCCAGCAGCCTCCAGTTGACTAGCACAGATACGCAGTATTTT
>TRBJ1-2|NA|TRBD1|TRBV18
CASSPAGTGGFSIGYTF
TGTGCCAGCTCACCGGCCGGCACAGGGGGTTTCTCTATCGGCTACACCTTC
>TRBJ1-1|NA|TRBD1|TRBV7-6
CASSPDRGPRGEAFF
TGTGCCAGCAGCCCGGACAGGGGGCCCCGGGGTGAAGCTTTCTTT
>TRBJ2-1|once|TRBD2|TRBV7-9
CASSLAASGTNEQFF
TGTGCCAGCAGCTTAGCCGCTAGCGGGACCAATGAGCAGTTCTTC
>TRBJ2-1|NA|NA|TRBV11-2
CASSLGAGDEGEQFF
TGTGCCAGCAGCTTAGGGGCAGGGGATGAGGGTGAGCAGTTCTTC
>TRBJ2-6|NA|NA|TRBV10-1
CASSEGAGAGANVLTF
TGCGCCAGCAGTGAGGGGGCAGGGGCCGGGGCCAACGTCCTGACTTTC
>TRBJ2-1|NA|NA|TRBV14
CASSQGTAYNEQFF
TGTGCCAGCAGCCAAGGGACTGCATACAATGAGCAGTTCTTC
>TRBJ2-3|once|TRBD2|TRBV19
CASSIVASGTPRTDTQYF
TGTGCCAGTAGTATAGTTGCTAGCGGGACCCCGAGGACAGATACGCAGTATTTT
>TRBJ1-3|NA|NA|TRBV4-3
CASSQKPKGSGNTIYF
TGCGCCAGCAGCCAAAAACCCAAGGGGTCTGGAAACACCATATATTTT
>TRBJ2-7|NA|TRBD2|TRBV28
CASSLSSPRLAGEGYEQYF
TGTGCCAGCAGTTTATCGTCCCCGAGACTAGCGGGAGAGGGGTACGAGCAGTACTTC
>TRBJ2-7|NA|TRBD2|TRBV28
CASSFLAGAYEQYF
TGTGCCAGCAGTTTTCTAGCGGGTGCCTACGAGCAGTACTTC
>TRBJ1-3|NA|TRBD1|TRBV7-2
CASSSIPGQGNTIYF
TGTGCCAGCAGCTCGATCCCGGGACAGGGAAACACCATATATTTT
>TRBJ2-1|NA|TRBD1|TRBV28
CASLGQGAGEQFF
TGTGCCAGCTTGGGACAGGGGGCGGGGGAGCAGTTCTTC
>TRBJ2-7|NA|TRBD1|TRBV5-1
CASSPPPPGGAYEQYF
TGCGCCAGCAGTCCCCCTCCCCCAGGGGGCGCCTACGAGCAGTACTTC
>TRBJ2-2|NA|TRBD2|TRBV10-2
CASSDSAGGLGGELFF
TGCGCCAGCAGTGATTCGGCGGGAGGGCTGGGCGGGGAGCTGTTTTTT
>TRBJ2-1|once|TRBD1|TRBV6-5
CASRPGTGGNEQFF
TGTGCCAGCAGACCCGGGACAGGGGGCAATGAGCAGTTCTTC
>TRBJ1-5|NA|TRBD1|TRBV6-5
CASRLTGGLQPQHF
TGTGCCAGCAGGTTAACAGGGGGTCTTCAGCCCCAGCATTTT